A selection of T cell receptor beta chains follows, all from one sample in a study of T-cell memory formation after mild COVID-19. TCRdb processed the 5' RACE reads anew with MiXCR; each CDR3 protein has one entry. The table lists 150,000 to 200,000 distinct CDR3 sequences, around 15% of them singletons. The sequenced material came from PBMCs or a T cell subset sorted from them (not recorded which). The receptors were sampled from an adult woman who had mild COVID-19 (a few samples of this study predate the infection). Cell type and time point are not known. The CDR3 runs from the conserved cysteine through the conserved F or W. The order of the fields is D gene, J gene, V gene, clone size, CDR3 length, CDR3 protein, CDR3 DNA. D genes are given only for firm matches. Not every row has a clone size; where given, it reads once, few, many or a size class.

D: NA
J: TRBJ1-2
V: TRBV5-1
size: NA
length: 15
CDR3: CASSPDSYSSSGYTF
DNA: TGCGCCAGCAGTCCCGACAGTTATTCATCGTCCGGCTACACCTTC

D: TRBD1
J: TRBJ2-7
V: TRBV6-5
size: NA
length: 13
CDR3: CATQGAISYEQYF
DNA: TGTGCCACTCAGGGGGCAATCTCCTACGAGCAGTACTTC

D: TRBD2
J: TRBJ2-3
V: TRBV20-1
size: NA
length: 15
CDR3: CSARGTSKVVDTQYF
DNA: TGCAGTGCTAGAGGGACTAGCAAAGTGGTAGATACGCAGTATTTT

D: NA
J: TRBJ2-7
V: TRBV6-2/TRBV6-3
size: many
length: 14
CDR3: CASSLRDGSYEQYF
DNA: TGTGCCAGCAGCCTCCGGGACGGGTCCTACGAGCAGTACTTC

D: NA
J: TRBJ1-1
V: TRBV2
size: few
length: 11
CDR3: CASTLNTEAFF
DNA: TGTGCCAGCACCCTGAACACTGAAGCTTTCTTT

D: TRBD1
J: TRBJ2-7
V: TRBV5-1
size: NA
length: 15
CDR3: CASSLRTGSIYEQYF
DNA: TGCGCCAGCAGCTTGAGGACAGGGTCCATCTACGAGCAGTACTTC

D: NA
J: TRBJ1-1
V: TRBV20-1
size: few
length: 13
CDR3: CSALRGPGTEAFF
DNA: TGCAGTGCCCTTCGGGGCCCCGGGACTGAAGCTTTCTTT

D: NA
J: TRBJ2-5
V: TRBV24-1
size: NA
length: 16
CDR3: CATSDSPGPPGETQYF
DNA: TGTGCCACCAGTGATTCGCCCGGGCCGCCTGGTGAGACCCAGTACTTC

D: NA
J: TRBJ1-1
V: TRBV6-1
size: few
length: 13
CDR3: CASSVTGNTEAFF
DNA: TGTGCCAGCAGTGTGACAGGGAACACTGAAGCTTTCTTT

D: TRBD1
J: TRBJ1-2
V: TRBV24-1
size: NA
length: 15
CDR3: CATSDRQGPNYGYTF
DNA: TGTGCCACCAGTGACCGACAGGGACCTAACTATGGCTACACCTTC

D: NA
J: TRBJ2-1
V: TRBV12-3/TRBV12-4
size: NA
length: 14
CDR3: CASSPDGSYNEQFF
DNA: TGTGCCAGCAGCCCCGATGGGTCCTACAATGAGCAGTTCTTC

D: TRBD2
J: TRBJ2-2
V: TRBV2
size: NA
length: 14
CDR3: CASNGGGAPGELFF
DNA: TGTGCCAGCAACGGCGGGGGGGCCCCCGGGGAGCTGTTTTTT

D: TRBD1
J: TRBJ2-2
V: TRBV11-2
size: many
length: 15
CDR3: CASSPYRGRFGELFF
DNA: TGTGCCAGCAGCCCATACAGGGGGCGGTTCGGGGAGCTGTTTTTT

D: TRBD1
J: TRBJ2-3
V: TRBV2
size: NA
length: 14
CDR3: CASNDRGSTDTQYF
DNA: TGTGCCAGCAACGACAGGGGGAGCACAGATACGCAGTATTTT

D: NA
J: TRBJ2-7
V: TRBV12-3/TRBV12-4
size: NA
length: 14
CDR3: CASSPVDSSYEQYF
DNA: TGTGCCAGCAGCCCCGTGGACAGCTCCTACGAGCAGTACTTC

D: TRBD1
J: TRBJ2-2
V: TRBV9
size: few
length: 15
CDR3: CASSVADRVTGELFF
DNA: TGTGCCAGCAGCGTCGCGGACAGGGTCACCGGGGAGCTGTTTTTT

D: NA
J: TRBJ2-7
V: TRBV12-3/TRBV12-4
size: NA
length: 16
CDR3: CASSGPGRQSSYEQYF
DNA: TGTGCCAGCAGTGGCCCGGGACGGCAGAGCTCCTACGAGCAGTACTTC

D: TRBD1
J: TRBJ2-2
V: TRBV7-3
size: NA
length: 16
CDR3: CASSLSNRGLTGELFF
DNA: TGTGCCAGCAGCTTAAGTAACAGGGGGCTCACGGGGGAGCTGTTTTTT

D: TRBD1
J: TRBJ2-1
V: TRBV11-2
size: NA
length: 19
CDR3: CASSLGEVEAGGGQWEQFF
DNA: TGTGCCAGCAGCCTAGGGGAGGTTGAGGCAGGGGGCGGACAATGGGAGCAGTTCTTC

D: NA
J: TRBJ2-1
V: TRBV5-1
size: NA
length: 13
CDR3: CASKPVIYNEQFF
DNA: TGCGCCAGCAAGCCAGTTATCTACAATGAGCAGTTCTTC

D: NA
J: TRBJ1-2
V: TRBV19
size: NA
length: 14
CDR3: CASNTETTFYGYTF
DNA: TGTGCCAGCAACACCGAAACAACTTTTTATGGCTACACCTTC

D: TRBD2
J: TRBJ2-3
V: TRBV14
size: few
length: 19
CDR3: CASSQVGDRLAGYTDTQYF
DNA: TGTGCCAGCAGCCAAGTTGGCGATCGGCTAGCGGGATACACAGATACGCAGTATTTT

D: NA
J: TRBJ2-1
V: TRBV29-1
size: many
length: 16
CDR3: CSVVGGGQGVYNEQFF
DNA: TGCAGCGTTGTTGGTGGGGGTCAGGGAGTCTACAATGAGCAGTTCTTC

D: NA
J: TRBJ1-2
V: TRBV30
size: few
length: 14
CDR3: CAWTPRTAGYGYTF
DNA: TGTGCCTGGACCCCAAGGACAGCCGGGTACGGCTACACCTTC

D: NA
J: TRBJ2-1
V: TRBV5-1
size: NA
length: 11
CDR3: CASSITSEQFF
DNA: TGCGCCAGCAGCATAACTAGTGAGCAGTTCTTC